The rows below give T cell receptor beta chains drawn from one sample of a study of blood T cell repertoires in COVID-19. Sequencing used immunoSEQ multiplex PCR; TCRdb keeps in-frame clones, though not all of them. The table has about 56,000 clones, just under 75% seen once. Sequencing was carried out using peripheral blood. All receptors derive from a woman in her 70s with COVID-19, enrolled during active disease. Each CDR3 is given with its conserved first and last residue. The D gene is left open where the match is weak. Clone size is stated in some rows and not others, as once, few, many or a class when expanded.

TGCAGCGTTGAATTGGCGGACTCCTACTCCTACGAGCAGTACTTC	CSVELADSYSYEQYF	TRBJ2-7	TRBV29-1	-	-
TGTGCCAGCAGCTTTTGGGCTAGCGGTGGGTCAGATACGCAGTATTTT	CASSFWASGGSDTQYF	TRBJ2-3	TRBV7-8	-	TRBD2
TGCGCCAGCAAAAACGGGGAAAAACTGTTTTTT	CASKNGEKLFF	TRBJ1-4	TRBV10-2	-	-
TGTGCCACCGGGGGGAAGACCTCTAGCACAGATACGCAGTATTTT	CATGGKTSSTDTQYF	TRBJ2-3	TRBV24-1	few	-
TGTGCCAGCAGCTTCTCGGGACAAGGCTACACCTTC	CASSFSGQGYTF	TRBJ1-2	TRBV5-6	once	-
TGTGCCAGCAGGTCGGACAGGGCTGGAAACACCATATATTTT	CASRSDRAGNTIYF	TRBJ1-3	TRBV19	-	TRBD1
TGTGCCAGTAGTATATGGACAGGGAACACTGAAGCTTTCTTT	CASSIWTGNTEAFF	TRBJ1-1	TRBV19	-	TRBD1
TGTGCCAGCAGTACGACAGGGCACGGGGAGCTGTTTTTT	CASSTTGHGELFF	TRBJ2-2	TRBV6-2/TRBV6-3	few	TRBD1
TGTGCCAGCAGCGCGGACATAGGGAACACTGAAGCTTTCTTT	CASSADIGNTEAFF	TRBJ1-1	TRBV9	few	-
TGTGCCAGCAGCCAAGGCCGGGGGACGGACTATGGCTACACCTTC	CASSQGRGTDYGYTF	TRBJ1-2	TRBV4-2	once	-
TGTGCCACCTCCGGAGGGACAGGGGGATTTACCGGGGAGCTGTTTTTT	CATSGGTGGFTGELFF	TRBJ2-2	TRBV19	once	TRBD1
TGTGCCAGCAGCCATACCCTTCCAGCCTACAATGAGCAGTTCTTC	CASSHTLPAYNEQFF	TRBJ2-1	TRBV4-2	-	-
TGCGCCAGCAGTGATCGGACAGGGGGCGCCCCCCGAGCTTTCTTT	CASSDRTGGAPRAFF	TRBJ1-1	TRBV10-2	once	TRBD1
TGTGCCAGCGCGTCGAGCGGGAGCGGAAACAATGAGCAGTTCTTC	CASASSGSGNNEQFF	TRBJ2-1	TRBV5-5	-	TRBD2
TGTGCCAGATCGGACACCATGAACACTGAAGCTTTCTTT	CARSDTMNTEAFF	TRBJ1-1	TRBV21-1	-	-
TGTGCCAGCAGGGAGACAGCCACTGGAAACACCATATATTTT	CASRETATGNTIYF	TRBJ1-3	TRBV6-6	few	-
TGTGCCAGCAGCAAGGGACTAGCGGGAGAAAGCGATGAGCAGTTCTTC	CASSKGLAGESDEQFF	TRBJ2-1	TRBV7-8	-	TRBD2
TGTGCCAGCAGTTCCCGGACAGGTGTGAATTCACCCCTCCACTTT	CASSSRTGVNSPLHF	TRBJ1-6	TRBV28	-	TRBD1
TGCAGCGTTGAAGTGGACAGTAATTCACCCCTCCACTTT	CSVEVDSNSPLHF	TRBJ1-6	TRBV29-1	-	-
TGTGCCAGCAGCACTCCGGGACACGCCAATTTTTTT	CASSTPGHANFF	TRBJ2-2	TRBV7-2	-	-
TGTGCCAGTAGTATAAACAGGGGTCTCGAAGCTTTCTTT	CASSINRGLEAFF	TRBJ1-1	TRBV19	-	TRBD1
TGTGCCAGCAGCTTAGTCACGGGGGACTACACCTTC	CASSLVTGDYTF	TRBJ1-2	TRBV13	once	-
TGTGCCATCAGCCAGACTAGCGGGGACTACAATGAGCAGTTCTTC	CAISQTSGDYNEQFF	TRBJ2-1	TRBV10-3	-	TRBD2